Sequencing of this TCR beta chain was carried out in a study of CXCR3-negative and CXCR3-positive naive CD8 T cells. For the study at large: The TRB read total, some 140 million, broke down to about 1.5 +/- 0.3 million reads per library. General observations from the study: For the naive subsets, surface CD5 was similar, and TCR strength was inferred from TRB CDR3 properties. The study found comparably high diversity in both naive subsets and much lower diversity in memory CD8+ cells.

Researchers prepared the TRB cDNA libraries using 5' RACE with UMI labels. Reprocessing the 5' RACE reads, TCRdb reports a single entry for every CDR3 protein and omits DNA. The ten most abundant clones cover roughly 15% of a sample with approximately 41,000 distinct CDR3 sequences. About this clonotype: As yet, its antigen is unknown.

CDR1 and CDR2 from the germline V gene are SGHKS and YYEKEE (reference sequence). The CDR3 has 13 amino acids. The rearrangement joins TRBV5-5 to TRBJ1-1. Material: memory CD8+ T cells from blood. The sequence derives from a human donor in good health. Some clones in this sample may be carry-over from other donors' samples. The CDR3 sequence: CASSMGTYTEAFF.